A single sample gave rise to the 26 T cell receptor beta chains below, sequenced in a study of cytomegalovirus exposure and HLA in healthy donors. Vbeta (60) and Jbeta (13) primers were used in the PCR. Here immunoSEQ multiplex PCR was the method, and the copy in TCRdb shows in-frame clones only, minus some. The table lists over 150,000 clones, about 68% of them singletons. The sample consisted of PBMCs. The receptors here all came from a man younger than 40 in good health and CMV-seronegative.

V usage is TRBV19 and J usage is TRBJ1-2; 8 bases align to TRBD1. Germline V gene lookup returns CDR1 LNHDA and CDR2 SQIVND (reference sequence). V gave up 5 bases and J gave up 6 bases; unmatched junction bases: 11. The CDR3 has 15 residues. CDR3 nucleotide sequence: TGTGCCAGTAGTCTCGGGACAGGAAAAGGTGATGGCTACACCTTC. This sequence encodes CASSLGTGKGDGYTF.

This chain connects TRBV18 to TRBJ1-2, with D uncertain. The CDR3 covers 14 residues. The germline V gene has CDR1 KGHSH and CDR2 LQKENI. The V end was cut by 2 bases, the J end by 7 bases, with 14 bases between. The CDR3 sequence: CASSPNRDTPGYTF. CDR3 nucleotide sequence: TGTGCCAGCTCACCAAACAGAGATACGCCTGGCTACACCTTC. Drawing the rest from reference TRBV18 and TRBJ1-2, the complete variable domain is NAGVMQNPRHLVRRRGQEARLRCSPMKGHSHVYWYRQLPEEGLKFMVYLQKENIIDESGMPKERFSAEFPKEGPSILRIQQVVRGDSAAYFCASSPNRDTPGYTFGSGTRLTVV.

The chain carries TRBV2 and TRBJ2-7; possible D gene TRBD2, 5 bases. The CDR3 is 13 amino acids. Germline CDR1 reads SNHLY; CDR2 reads FYNNEI. Trimming took 10 bases from V and 3 from J, leaving 16 bases between them. CDR3 in amino acids: CATRQGSSYEQYF. The CDR3 coding sequence is TGTGCCACGAGACAAGGGAGTAGCTACGAGCAGTACTTC.

The V call is TRBV29-1, the J call TRBJ1-2; 9 positions match TRBD1. The CDR3 length is 11 residues. CDR1 is SQVTM, CDR2 ANQGSEA, per germline. After removal of 5 bases from V and 8 bases from J, the junction contained 3 bases not matched to a gene. CDR3 in amino acids: CSVRTGVGYTF. The CDR3 DNA sequence: TGCAGCGTTAGGACAGGGGTAGGCTACACCTTC. The full variable domain, with the rest looked up from reference TRBV29-1 and TRBJ1-2, is SAVISQKPSRDICQRGTSLTIQCQVDSQVTMMFWYRQQPGQSLTLIATANQGSEATYESGFVIDKFPISRPNLTFSTLTVSNMSPEDSSIYLCSVRTGVGYTFGSGTRLTVV.

The V call is TRBV29-1, the J call TRBJ1-2; D is perhaps TRBD1 (5 bases). V lost 2 bases and J lost 7, with 5 bases in between. The CDR3 contains 10 residues. CDR1 and CDR2 (germline): SQVTM, ANQGSEA. In DNA form, the CDR3 reads TGCAGCGTTGAAAGGGGTGGCTACACCTTC. Its protein product is CSVERGGYTF.

V gene TRBV5-1 combines with J gene TRBJ1-3, with 11 positions matching TRBD1. The CDR3 is 16 residues long. J was trimmed by 4 bases and V by 3 bases; bases with no gene match: 6. The V gene's germline CDR1 is SGHRS and CDR2 YFSETQ. The CDR3 loop reads CASSSGQGGAGNTIYF. CDR3 sequence (DNA): TGCGCCAGCAGCTCGGGACAGGGGGGAGCCGGAAACACCATATATTTT.

The V and J genes are TRBV9 and TRBJ2-1, with D possibly being TRBD1 (6 bases). V lost 0 bases to trimming and J lost 8 bases, with 12 bases between them. In germline, CDR1 is SGDLS, CDR2 YYNGEE. This CDR3 has 14 residues. The CDR3 coding sequence is TGTGCCAGCAGCGTAGCGGCAGGGGCGGATGAGCAGTTCTTC. This sequence encodes CASSVAAGADEQFF.

The chain has TRBV19 and TRBJ1-2; 8 bases align to TRBD1. Germline CDR1 and CDR2: LNHDA and SQIVND (reference sequence). Trimming took 5 bases from V and 0 from J; bases not matched to a gene: 5. There are 15 residues in the CDR3. CDR3: CASSSRDRTNYGYTF. CDR3 DNA sequence: TGTGCCAGTAGTTCACGGGACAGGACTAACTATGGCTACACCTTC.

This clone appeared once. An end of the junction does not agree with germline; a read error may underlie this. The V and J genes are TRBV7-2 and TRBJ2-5, with 12 bases aligning to TRBD2. The CDR3 runs 16 residues. Germline V lookup: CDR1 SGHTA, CDR2 FQGNSA. For the CDR3, the DNA is TGTGCCAGCAGCTTAAACCCGGTAGGACTAGCGGGGCCTTCTGACTTC. Protein product: CASSLNPVGLAGPSDF.

V is TRBV5-4 and J is TRBJ1-1, with D unresolved. This CDR3 is 14 amino acids long. Germline V gene sequence: CDR1 SGHNT, CDR2 YYREEE (reference sequence). Trimming removed 1 base from V and 0 bases from J, with 7 bases in between. The CDR3 is CASSLTAMNTEAFF. DNA for the CDR3: TGTGCCAGCAGCTTGACAGCTATGAACACTGAAGCTTTCTTT.

The V call is TRBV7-2, the J call TRBJ2-3; 11 bases line up with TRBD2. The CDR3 has 15 residues. The germline gives CDR1 SGHTA, CDR2 FQGNSA. V shed 3 bases and J 8 bases; nucleotides not matched to a gene: 7. CDR3 in DNA: TGTGCCAGCAGCTTGATTAGCGGGGGGGCTGGTACGCAGTATTTT. It translates to CASSLISGGAGTQYF.

V gene TRBV4-1 combines with J gene TRBJ2-7, with a possible D match to TRBD1 (6 bases). This CDR3 contains 14 residues. Trimming left V 3 bases short and J 5 bases short, with 14 bases between. Germline lookup yields CDR1 MGHRA and CDR2 YSYEKL. CDR3 coding DNA: TGCGCCAGCAGCCATCCCCCCAGGGGCCACGAGCAGTACTTC. This translates into CASSHPPRGHEQYF.

The gene calls are TRBV4-3 and TRBJ2-5; 12 bases are shared with TRBD2. Looked up from germline, CDR1 is LGHNA and CDR2 is YSLEER. The V gene end was trimmed by 0 bases and the J gene end by 4 bases; junction bases not matched to a gene: 12. This CDR3 contains 19 residues. This chain's CDR3 is CASSQDTWPSGGARETQYF. The CDR3, as DNA: TGCGCCAGCAGCCAAGATACCTGGCCTAGCGGGGGGGCCAGAGAGACCCAGTACTTC.

This clone was found once. The gene calls are TRBV28 and TRBJ2-5; perhaps TRBD2 as D (6 bases). The CDR3 runs to 13 residues. The V gene's germline CDR1 is MDHEN and CDR2 SYDVKM. V was shortened by 8 bases and J by 11 bases, with 21 bases between the two germline ends. The chain's CDR3 is CASVSGTAREQYF. Here the CDR3 DNA reads TGTGCCAGCGTATCCGGAACCGCCCGGGAGCAGTACTTC.

The chain employs TRBV2 and TRBJ2-7; the D gene is possibly TRBD2 (5 bases). V dropped 8 bases and J dropped 3 bases, with 8 bases sitting between them. Germline CDR1 reads SNHLY; CDR2 reads FYNNEI. The CDR3 runs to 11 residues. In DNA, the CDR3 is TGTGCCAGCGGTCGGGGCTACGAGCAGTACTTC. Encoded protein: CASGRGYEQYF.

The chain combines TRBV4-2 with TRBJ2-1; D may be TRBD2 (5 bases). Germline values: CDR1 LGHNA, CDR2 YNFKEQ. The CDR3 contains 17 residues. The ends were cut back, 0 bases at V and 0 bases at J, with 12 bases in the middle. The CDR3 region is CASSQDTRAVSYNEQFF. In nucleotides, the CDR3 is TGTGCCAGCAGCCAAGATACGCGGGCGGTCTCCTACAATGAGCAGTTCTTC.

The chain recombines TRBV18 with TRBJ2-4, with D uncertain. The V gene lost 4 bases and the J gene lost 3 bases, with 7 bases spanning the gap. This CDR3 is 13 amino acids long. Germline V gene data show CDR1 as KGHSH and CDR2 as LQKENI. CDR3 in DNA: TGTGCCAGCTCACAAGACAACAAAAACATTCAGTACTTC. This gives the protein CASSQDNKNIQYF.

V usage is TRBV5-4 and J usage is TRBJ2-7; TRBD1 matches at 9 bases. Germline V CDR1 and CDR2: SGHNT, YYREEE (reference sequence). This CDR3 has 15 residues. The junction had 8 bases not matched to a gene; V was cut back by 4 bases and J by 3 bases. The CDR3 coding sequence is TGTGCCAGCAGCCCGGACAGGGGAGGCCTCTACGAGCAGTACTTC. Translation gives CASSPDRGGLYEQYF. The full variable domain, its missing parts supplied by reference TRBV5-4 and TRBJ2-7, is ETGVTQSPTHLIKTRGQQVTLRCSSQSGHNTVSWYQQALGQGPQFIFQYYREEENGRGNFPPRFSGLQFPNYSSELNVNALELDDSALYLCASSPDRGGLYEQYFGPGTRLTVT.

This clone appeared a single time. DNA for the CDR3: TGTGCCAGCGGGGACAGGGCCTACGAGCAGTACTTC. Its protein is CASGDRAYEQYF. The chain uses TRBV6-5 and TRBJ2-7; 9 nucleotides agree with TRBD1. Germline trimming cut 8 bases from V and 2 bases from J; bases unmatched to any gene: 1. CDR1 and CDR2 (germline): MNHEY, SVGAGI. This CDR3 spans 12 amino acids.

This clone was observed a handful of times. The CDR3 nucleotides read TGTGCCAGTAGTATAACATCTGGTGCCGGGGAGCTGTTTTTT. It is translated as CASSITSGAGELFF. This chain links TRBV19 with TRBJ2-2; D is undetermined. CDR1 is LNHDA, CDR2 SQIVND, per germline (reference sequence). The CDR3 runs 14 residues. V was clipped by 2 bases and J by 6 bases, with 10 bases between them.

This clone has a handful of counts. V gene TRBV4-3 combines with J gene TRBJ1-1; a weak D match, TRBD1 (6 bases). CDR3 length equals 15 residues. V lost 0 bases and J lost 1, with 9 bases in between. Germline V gene data show CDR1 as LGHNA and CDR2 as YSLEER. The CDR3 DNA reads as TGCGCCAGCAGCCAAGAGGGCAGGGGGAACACTGAAGCTTTCTTT. Its translation is CASSQEGRGNTEAFF.

The chain couples TRBV9 to TRBJ1-3, with D perhaps matching TRBD1 (6 bases). CDR1 is SGDLS and CDR2 is YYNGEE in the germline V gene. V was pared by 0 bases and J by 0 bases, with 10 bases between. CDR3 size: 16 residues. This CDR3 reads CASSVEGHNSGNTIYF. Here the CDR3 DNA reads TGTGCCAGCAGCGTAGAGGGACATAACTCTGGAAACACCATATATTTT.

This sequence joins TRBV27 and TRBJ1-5, with a tentative D call TRBD1 (5 bases). The CDR3 is made up of 13 amino acids. The V gene lost 5 bases and the J gene lost 6 bases, with 11 bases spanning the gap. Germline V gene sequence: CDR1 MNHEY, CDR2 SMNVEV (reference sequence). This CDR3 is CASSMGGSQPQHF. As DNA, the CDR3 is TGTGCCAGCAGTATGGGGGGATCTCAGCCCCAGCATTTT.

The chain uses TRBV7-7 and TRBJ2-2, with 8 bases that match TRBD1. Trimming took 10 bases from V and 3 from J; bases not matched to a gene: 10. The CDR3 has 15 amino acids. Germline V gives CDR1 SSHAT, CDR2 FNYEAQ (reference sequence). The CDR3 spells CAIRQGAHHTGELFF. The CDR3, as DNA: TGTGCCATAAGGCAGGGGGCGCACCACACCGGGGAGCTGTTTTTT. Full variable domain (remainder filled in from reference TRBV7-7 and TRBJ2-2): GAGVSQSPRYKVTKRGQDVTLRCDPISSHATLYWYQQALGQGPEFLTYFNYEAQPDKSGLPSDRFSAERPEGSISTLTIQRTEQRDSAMYRCAIRQGAHHTGELFFGEGSRLTVL.

This clone has a handful of counts. The same CDR3 arises from other DNA sequences in this sample as well. The genes are TRBV5-1 and TRBJ1-2; D unresolved. Germline loops: CDR1 SGHRS, CDR2 YFSETQ. V lost 0 bases, J lost 3 bases, and 6 bases lay in between. The CDR3 spans 13 residues. The CDR3 loop is CASSLDRDYGYTF. In DNA, the CDR3 is TGCGCCAGCAGCTTGGACAGAGACTATGGCTACACCTTC.

This clone occurred a few times. J is TRBJ2-5 and V is TRBV11-1, with D possibly being TRBD1 (5 bases). Per germline, CDR1 SGHAT and CDR2 FQDESV (reference sequence). This CDR3 has 13 amino acids. V lost 4 bases, J lost 5 bases, and 11 bases lay in between. The CDR3 coding sequence is TGTGCCAGCAGCTCAGGGTTCGAGGAGACCCAGTACTTC. It yields the protein CASSSGFEETQYF.